This T cell receptor beta chain was recorded in a study of graft-versus-host responses after intestinal transplantation (dated by TCRdb to about 2021). About the study as a whole: Recipients received multivisceral, liver-intestinal, or isolated intestinal transplants. All recipients received anti-thymocyte globulin induction followed by maintenance tacrolimus and steroids for about three years. Bulk TCR-beta CDR3 sequencing was used to track graft-versus-host and host-versus-graft alloreactive T cell clones in the graft, circulation and bone marrow after intestinal transplantation. Alloreactive clones were identified by sequencing pre-transplant mixed lymphocyte reaction products and comparing these products with unstimulated pre-transplant donor and recipient T cells. Rather than going through the commercial service, samples from a few later patients were sequenced in-house on an Illumina MiSeq and processed with MiXCR. A cohort of 20 to 25 intestinal transplant recipients, including one retransplant, was enrolled, and a few patients lacking pretransplant specimens were excluded. A peak of at least 4% donor T cells among recipient peripheral blood mononuclear cells was the definition used for donor T cell macrochimerism.

Libraries were made using the immunoSEQ multiplex PCR assay. For most patients, genomic DNA was subjected to high-throughput TCR-beta CDR3 sequencing by Adaptive Biotechnologies. Per the authors' processing: Adaptive's ImmunoSEQ software was the source of the TCR sequencing data for roughly 19 patients, while a few other patients were processed with MiXCR and VDJtools. CDR3 nucleotide sequences shared between donor and recipient were removed because the origin of such sequences could not be assigned. Alloreactive clones required at least 2-fold expansion over unstimulated cells and minimum CFSE-low frequency of 0.002% (template counts) or 0.001% (read counts). A clone was considered mappable if detected in the sequenced pre-transplant spleen, lymph node, or MLR CFSE-low populations of the donor or recipient. Cumulative frequency of alloreactive clones was calculated as a percentage of all sequences weighted by copy number. Entries here come from immuneACCESS through TCRdb and include only in-frame sequences with V and J called. Some clones fail to appear in such tables; in the studies checked, an unresolved V gene covers under half of the shortfall, and the cause of the remainder is unknown. V and J calls and clone size are as listed in that table; D and trimming were resolved from the DNA. The sample has about 77,000 clones on record, 92% of them singletons. Together, the top ten hold roughly 0.66% of the sample.

Blood samples were collected up to 4 times in the first month after transplant and then at least monthly when available. The CDR3 sequence holds 14 residues, the cysteine and phenylalanine included. The sequence is cut down to CDR3 DNA, 42 bases in frame from base 1. The germline V gene gives CDR1 as SGHRS and CDR2 as YFSETQ. Compared with germline, V lacks 0 bases and J lacks 5 bases; bases without a gene match: 1. What the research found in general, with its limitations: The relatively low number and heterogeneity of intestinal transplant patients limited the conclusions. Early after transplant, peak levels of circulating GvH clones were associated with declines in HvG clones. GvH clones were found in recipient bone marrow, and some of the GvH clones appeared earlier in ileal mucosa or blood, which is consistent with an intestinal mucosal origin. In patients with donor T cell macrochimerism, the allografts had high GvH to HvG T cell clonal ratios.

About this clone: Its antigen specificity is not known. No base quality information exists; no much larger clone differs at one position.

The sequence is built from TRBV5-1 and TRBJ2-5; TRBD1 fits 10 bases in the junction. The TCR sequence derives from a human patient who received an intestinal transplant, so some T cells may come from the graft donor. The material sequenced was PBMCs, taken 98 days after intestinal transplantation. The nucleotides read TGCGCCAGCAGCTTGGGGGGACAGGGGGAGACCCAGTACTTC. Its protein product is CASSLGGQGETQYF.